This T cell receptor (beta chain) was obtained from a study of CD8 T cells in ankylosing spondylitis. Broader study findings: Disease-linked clones reportedly showed significant enrichment in matched ankylosing spondylitis synovial fluid. Earlier studies detected some motif variants in reactive arthritis synovial fluid and blood. Ankylosing spondylitis blood seemed to carry a telltale TCR beta motif made of under ten highly homologous variants.

V lost 3 bases and J lost 4; bases outside the gene matches: 11. The CDR3 covers 17 residues. Germline V gives CDR1 LNHNV, CDR2 YYDKDF (reference sequence). This clonotype was recorded many times. What it recognizes is unknown. 5'-RACE, quantitative and with molecular barcodes, yielded the TCR beta libraries. TCRdb independently ran MiXCR on the 5' RACE reads; one entry per CDR3 protein. The data contain more than 400,000 distinct CDR3 sequences, about 5.2% of them singletons. The source of this sequence is a male donor with ankylosing spondylitis. The chain joins TRBV15 to TRBJ2-4; 8 bases line up with TRBD2. Sequenced material: blood, either unsorted or a sorted T cell fraction (not recorded which). The CDR3 sequence is CATSSHSLAGVKNIQYF. DNA of the CDR3: TGTGCCACCAGCAGCCATTCGCTAGCGGGCGTTAAAAACATTCAGTACTTC. Complete variable domain (other parts from reference TRBV15 and TRBJ2-4): DAMVIQNPRYQVTQFGKPVTLSCSQTLNHNVMYWYQQKSSQAPKLLFHYYDKDFNNEADTPDNFQSRRPNTSFCFLDIRSPGLGDTAMYLCATSSHSLAGVKNIQYFGAGTRLSVL.